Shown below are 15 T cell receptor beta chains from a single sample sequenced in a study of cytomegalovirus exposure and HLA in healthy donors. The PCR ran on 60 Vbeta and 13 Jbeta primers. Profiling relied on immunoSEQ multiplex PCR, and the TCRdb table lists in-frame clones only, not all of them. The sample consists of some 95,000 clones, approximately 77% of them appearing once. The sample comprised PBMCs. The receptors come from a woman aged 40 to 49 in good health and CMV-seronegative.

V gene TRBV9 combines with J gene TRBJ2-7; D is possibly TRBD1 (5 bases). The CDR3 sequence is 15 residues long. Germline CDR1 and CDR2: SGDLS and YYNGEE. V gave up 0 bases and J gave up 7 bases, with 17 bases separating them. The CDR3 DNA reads TGTGCCAGCAGCGTAGGGGGCCCCAATATGGGGGAGCAGTACTTC. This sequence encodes CASSVGGPNMGEQYF.

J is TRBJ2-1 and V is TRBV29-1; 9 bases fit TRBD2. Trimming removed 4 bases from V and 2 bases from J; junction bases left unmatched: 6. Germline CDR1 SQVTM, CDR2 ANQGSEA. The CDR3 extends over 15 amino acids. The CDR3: CSVGGAGGPYNEQFF. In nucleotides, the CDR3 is TGCAGCGTTGGGGGCGCGGGGGGGCCCTACAATGAGCAGTTCTTC.

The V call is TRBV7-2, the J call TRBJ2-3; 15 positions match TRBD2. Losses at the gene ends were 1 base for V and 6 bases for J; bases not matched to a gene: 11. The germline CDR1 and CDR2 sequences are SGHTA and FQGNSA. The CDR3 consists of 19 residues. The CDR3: CASSLVAGLAGGRLDTQYF. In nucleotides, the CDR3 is TGTGCCAGCAGCTTAGTGGCAGGACTAGCGGGGGGGCGCTTGGATACGCAGTATTTT. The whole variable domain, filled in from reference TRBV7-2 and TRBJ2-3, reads GAGVSQSPSNKVTEKGKDVELRCDPISGHTALYWYRQSLGQGLEFLIYFQGNSAPDKSGLPSDRFSAERTGGSVSTLTIQRTQQEDSAVYLCASSLVAGLAGGRLDTQYFGPGTRLTVL.

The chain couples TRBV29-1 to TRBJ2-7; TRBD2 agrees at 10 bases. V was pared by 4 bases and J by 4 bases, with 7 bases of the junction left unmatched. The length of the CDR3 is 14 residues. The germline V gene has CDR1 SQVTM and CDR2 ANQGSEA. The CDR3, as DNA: TGCAGCGTTGTAGGTAGCGGGGGGCGGTACGAGCAGTACTTC. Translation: CSVVGSGGRYEQYF.

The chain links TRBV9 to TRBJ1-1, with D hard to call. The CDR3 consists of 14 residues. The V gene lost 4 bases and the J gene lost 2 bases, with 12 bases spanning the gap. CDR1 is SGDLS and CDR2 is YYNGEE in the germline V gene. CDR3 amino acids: CASSPRASNTEAFF. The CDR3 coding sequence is TGTGCCAGCAGCCCGAGGGCGTCAAACACTGAAGCTTTCTTT.

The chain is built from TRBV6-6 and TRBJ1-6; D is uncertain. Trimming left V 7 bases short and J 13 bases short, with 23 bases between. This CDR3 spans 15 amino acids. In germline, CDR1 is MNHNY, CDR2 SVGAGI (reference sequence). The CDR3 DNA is TGTGCCAGCAAAGACGGACCTCGCCGGGAGTCGCCCCTCCACTTT. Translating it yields CASKDGPRRESPLHF.

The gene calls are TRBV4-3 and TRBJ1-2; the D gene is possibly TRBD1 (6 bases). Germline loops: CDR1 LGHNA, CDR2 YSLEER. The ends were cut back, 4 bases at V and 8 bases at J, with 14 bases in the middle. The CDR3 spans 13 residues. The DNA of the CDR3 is TGCGCCAGCAGCCGATCTAGGGGGTTAGGCTACACCTTC. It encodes CASSRSRGLGYTF.

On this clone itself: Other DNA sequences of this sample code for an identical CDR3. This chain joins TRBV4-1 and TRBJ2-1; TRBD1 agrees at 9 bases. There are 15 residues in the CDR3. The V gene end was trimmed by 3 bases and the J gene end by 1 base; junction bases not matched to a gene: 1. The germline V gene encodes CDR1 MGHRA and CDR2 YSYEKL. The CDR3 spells CASSQDRGSYNEQFF. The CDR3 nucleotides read TGCGCCAGCAGCCAGGACAGGGGATCCTACAATGAGCAGTTCTTC.

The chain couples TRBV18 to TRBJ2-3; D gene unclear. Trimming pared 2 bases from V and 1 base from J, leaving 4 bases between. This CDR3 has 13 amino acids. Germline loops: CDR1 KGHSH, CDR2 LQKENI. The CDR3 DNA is TGTGCCAGCTCACCAACACGCACAGATACGCAGTATTTT. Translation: CASSPTRTDTQYF.

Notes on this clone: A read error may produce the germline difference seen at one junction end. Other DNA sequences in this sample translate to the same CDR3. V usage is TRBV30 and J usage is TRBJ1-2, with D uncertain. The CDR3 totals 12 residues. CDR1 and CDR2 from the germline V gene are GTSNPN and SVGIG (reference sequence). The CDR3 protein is CAWSVSDYGYTF. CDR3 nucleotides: TGTGCGTGGAGTGTATCAGACTATGGCTACACCTTC.

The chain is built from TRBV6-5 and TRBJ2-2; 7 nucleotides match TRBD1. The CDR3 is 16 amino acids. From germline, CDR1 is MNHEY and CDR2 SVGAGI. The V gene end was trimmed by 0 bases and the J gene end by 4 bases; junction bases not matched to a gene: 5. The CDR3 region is CASSYSSGGRTGELFF. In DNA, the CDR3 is TGTGCCAGCAGTTACTCATCAGGGGGTCGCACCGGGGAGCTGTTTTTT.

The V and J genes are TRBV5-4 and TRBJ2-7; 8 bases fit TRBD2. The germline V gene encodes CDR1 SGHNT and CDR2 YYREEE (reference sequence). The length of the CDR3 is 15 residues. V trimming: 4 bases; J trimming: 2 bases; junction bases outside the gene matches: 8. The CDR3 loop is CASSPGGASTYEQYF. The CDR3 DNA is TGTGCCAGCAGCCCGGGGGGGGCCTCAACCTACGAGCAGTACTTC. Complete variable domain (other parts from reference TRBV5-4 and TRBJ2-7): ETGVTQSPTHLIKTRGQQVTLRCSSQSGHNTVSWYQQALGQGPQFIFQYYREEENGRGNFPPRFSGLQFPNYSSELNVNALELDDSALYLCASSPGGASTYEQYFGPGTRLTVT.

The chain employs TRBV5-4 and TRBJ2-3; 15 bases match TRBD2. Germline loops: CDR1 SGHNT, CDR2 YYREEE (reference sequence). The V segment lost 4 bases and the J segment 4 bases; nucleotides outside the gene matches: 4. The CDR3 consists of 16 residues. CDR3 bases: TGTGCCAGCAGCACGGGACTAGCGGGGGGCCCAGATACGCAGTATTTT. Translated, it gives CASSTGLAGGPDTQYF.

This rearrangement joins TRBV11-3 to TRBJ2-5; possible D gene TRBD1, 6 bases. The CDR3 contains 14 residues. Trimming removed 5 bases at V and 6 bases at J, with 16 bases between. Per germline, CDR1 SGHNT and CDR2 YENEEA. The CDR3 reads CASSEPGEGQTQYF. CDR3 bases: TGTGCCAGCAGCGAACCAGGGGAAGGCCAGACCCAGTACTTC.

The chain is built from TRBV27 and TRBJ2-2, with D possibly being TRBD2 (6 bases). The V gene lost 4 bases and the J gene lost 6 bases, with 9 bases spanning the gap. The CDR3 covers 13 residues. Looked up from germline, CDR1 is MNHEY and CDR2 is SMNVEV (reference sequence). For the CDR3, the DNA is TGTGCCAGCAGTTACGGGGGATCCGGGGAGCTGTTTTTT. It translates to CASSYGGSGELFF.